The source of this T cell receptor (beta chain) is a study of glioma-infiltrating T cells after dendritic cell vaccination. Sequencing was performed with immunoSEQ multiplex PCR; in TCRdb, only in-frame clones are kept and a portion is missing. The top ten clones hold approximately 2.9% of a sample with about 87,000 clones, approximately 90% of them seen once. J was trimmed by 5 bases and V by 3 bases; bases with no gene match: 10. CDR1 SGHNT and CDR2 YYREEE come from the germline V gene (reference sequence). There are 15 residues in the CDR3. The sequence derives from a human donor with glioblastoma. This chain joins TRBV5-4 and TRBJ1-1; 7 bases align to TRBD1. This specimen consisted of blood, obtained before dendritic cell vaccination. CDR3 bases: TGTGCCAGCAGCTCCAGCAACAGGGGCGGAACTGAAGCTTTCTTT. Translation gives CASSSSNRGGTEAFF.